One and the same sample provided the 32 T cell receptor beta chains below, sequenced in a study of low-dose radiotherapy and immunotherapy resistance in tumors. TRAV- and TRBV-specific primers, spanning alpha and beta chains, primed first-strand cDNA. A roughly 19-cycle PCR with a constant-region primer and V-primer adapter amplified TCRs. Each CDR3 protein is one row after TCRdb ran MiXCR on the reads. The sample has some 94,000 distinct CDR3 sequences, 20% to 25% seen once. Time point denoted: after trial treatment. Treatment noted: LDRT plus nivolumab, ipilimumab, low-dose cyclophosphamide and aspirin (RACIN trial). Sample: PBMCs, taken after low-dose radiotherapy plus immunotherapy. Receptors originate from a female donor with ovarian cancer.

This clonotype was observed a handful of times. This rearrangement joins TRBV5-1 to TRBJ2-5; unclear D gene. V gave up 0 bases and J gave up 5 bases, with 5 bases separating them. The CDR3 covers 12 residues. CDR1 is SGHRS and CDR2 is YFSETQ in the germline V gene. The CDR3 sequence is CASSLARETQYF. The CDR3 DNA reads TGCGCCAGCAGCTTGGCACGGGAGACCCAGTACTTC.

Notes on this clonotype: A far larger clone differs by one base, so this is likely a read error. This chain's CDR3 is CASSADIRYEQFF. CDR3 DNA sequence: TGTGCCAGCTCAGCGGACATAAGATACGAGCAGTTCTTC. The chain links TRBV18 to TRBJ2-1; a weak D match, TRBD1 (5 bases). Per the germline V gene, CDR1 is KGHSH and CDR2 is LQKENI. V lost 5 bases and J 10 bases, leaving 15 bases between the germline ends. The CDR3 covers 13 residues.

This clonotype has ten or more counts. CDR3 DNA sequence: TGTGCCAGCAGCTTAGGAGGACAGATCTATGGCTACACCTTC. It yields the protein CASSLGGQIYGYTF. V and J are TRBV7-2 and TRBJ1-2, with D maybe TRBD1 (6 bases). Trimming cost V 1 base and J 4 bases, with 10 bases left between them. The CDR3 extends over 14 amino acids. Germline assignment: CDR1 SGHTA and CDR2 FQGNSA.

At least ten counts were recorded for this clonotype. The chain employs TRBV20-1 and TRBJ2-1, with D possibly matching TRBD2 (6 bases). Trimming removed 0 bases from V and 6 bases from J, with 21 bases in between. The CDR3 runs to 17 residues. Germline lookup yields CDR1 DFQATT and CDR2 SNEGSKA (reference sequence). CDR3 loop: CSAREEWSGAGGNEQFF. CDR3 in DNA: TGCAGTGCTAGAGAGGAATGGTCGGGAGCGGGTGGCAATGAGCAGTTCTTC.

Of note for this clonotype: This is likely an artifact of a read error, given a far larger clone one base away. V is TRBV5-8 and J is TRBJ2-7, with 10 bases lining up with TRBD2. CDR1 SGHTS and CDR2 YDEGEE come from the germline V gene. J gave up 11 bases and V 4 bases, and 12 bases lay outside the gene matches. CDR3 length: 14 amino acids. This chain's CDR3 is CASSQNPGLAVEYF. CDR3 coding DNA: TGTGCCAGCAGCCAAAACCCCGGACTAGCGGTGGAGTACTTC.

This clonotype was recorded at least ten times. This chain uses TRBV12-3 or TRBV12-4 with TRBJ1-5; possible D gene TRBD1, 5 bases. The CDR3 contains 12 residues. Trimming left V 3 bases short and J 9 bases short, with 9 bases between. CDR3: CASSFGGGPQHF. The CDR3 bases are TGTGCCAGCAGTTTTGGCGGGGGGCCCCAGCATTTT.

Details on this clonotype: With a much larger clone just one base away, this may be a read error. The J gene is TRBJ2-3, the V gene TRBV4-1; D not resolved. Germline loops: CDR1 MGHRA, CDR2 YSYEKL. The CDR3 has 15 amino acids. The V end was cut by 3 bases, the J end by 0 bases, with 10 bases between. CDR3 bases: TGCGCCAGCAGCCAGGGCCCTAAAAGCACAGATACGCAGTATTTT. It is translated as CASSQGPKSTDTQYF.

This clonotype occurred many times. The rearrangement joins TRBV6-6 to TRBJ2-7; a weak D match, TRBD1 (6 bases). V dropped 4 bases and J dropped 7 bases, with 14 bases sitting between them. The CDR3 runs to 13 residues. Per germline, CDR1 MNHNY and CDR2 SVGAGI (reference sequence). The chain's CDR3 is CASSSADSGEQYF. The DNA of the CDR3 is TGTGCCAGCAGTTCCGCGGACAGTGGGGAGCAGTACTTC.

With respect to this clonotype: It is likely a read error: a sequence one base away is far more abundant. The chain links TRBV13 to TRBJ2-2; D unresolved. This CDR3 has 14 residues. Germline-derived CDR1 and CDR2 are PRHDT and FYEKMQ (reference sequence). The CDR3 region is CVSSLISSRVELFF. CDR3 nucleotides: TGTGTCAGCAGCTTAATTTCGTCCCGAGTAGAGCTGTTTTTT.

This clonotype was seen ten or more times. The chain combines TRBV7-9 with TRBJ2-5; 11 bases are shared with TRBD2. J was trimmed by 3 bases and V by 5 bases; bases with no gene match: 8. Germline CDR1 reads SEHNR; CDR2 reads FQNEAQ (reference sequence). CDR3 length: 16 amino acids. Here the CDR3 reads CASSDGLAGKKETQYF. CDR3 DNA sequence: TGTGCCAGCAGCGACGGACTAGCGGGCAAAAAAGAGACCCAGTACTTC.

CDR3 sequence (DNA): TGTGCCAGTAGTGCCAGGGGCCGCGAGACTGAAGCTTTCTTT. Translating gives CASSARGRETEAFF. The rearrangement joins TRBV19 to TRBJ1-1; perhaps TRBD1 as D (6 bases). The CDR3 spans 14 residues. The V gene lost 5 bases and the J gene lost 5 bases, with 15 bases spanning the gap. The germline gives CDR1 LNHDA, CDR2 SQIVND (reference sequence).

In this sample, this clonotype turned up many times. The chain joins TRBV10-3 to TRBJ2-3, with D possibly TRBD2 on 5 matching bases. This CDR3 comprises 12 residues. V lost 2 bases and J lost 5, with 5 bases in between. Germline V lookup: CDR1 ENHRY, CDR2 SYGVKD. For the CDR3, the DNA is TGTGCCATCAGTGAGGGGAGAGATACGCAGTATTTT. Translated, it gives CAISEGRDTQYF.

Worth noting for this clonotype: The junction differs from germline at one of its ends, possibly a read error. V is TRBV6-1 and J is TRBJ2-3; 11 bases are shared with TRBD1. CDR1 and CDR2 (germline): MNHNS, SASEGT. The CDR3 covers 17 residues. Here the CDR3 reads CVSSEADRGLYTDTQYF. In DNA form, the CDR3 reads TGTGTCAGCAGTGAAGCGGACAGGGGGCTTTACACAGATACGCAGTATTTT.

This clonotype was detected many times. The chain combines TRBV27 with TRBJ2-1; D may be TRBD2 (6 bases). Trimming cost V 3 bases and J 14 bases, with 20 bases left between them. CDR3 length: 14 residues. Per germline, CDR1 MNHEY and CDR2 SMNVEV (reference sequence). The CDR3 DNA sequence: TGTGCCAGCAGTTTGGCCCCCGGGGCGGGGAGTAAGTTCTTC. Amino acids: CASSLAPGAGSKFF.

This clonotype was seen repeatedly, ten times or more. V usage is TRBV5-6 and J usage is TRBJ2-7; 7 positions match TRBD2. The CDR3 is 13 amino acids. Germline V lookup: CDR1 SGHDT, CDR2 YYEEEE. The V segment lost 4 bases and the J segment 3 bases; nucleotides outside the gene matches: 4. DNA of the CDR3: TGTGCCAGCAGCCGGGGGGTAGACTACGAGCAGTACTTC. The encoded protein is CASSRGVDYEQYF. The whole variable domain, filled in from reference TRBV5-6 and TRBJ2-7, reads DAGVTQSPTHLIKTRGQQVTLRCSPKSGHDTVSWYQQALGQGPQFIFQYYEEEERQRGNFPDRFSGHQFPNYSSELNVNALLLGDSALYLCASSRGVDYEQYFGPGTRLTVT.

The CDR3 region is CSARTGYTEAFF. In DNA, the CDR3 is TGCAGTGCGCGGACAGGTTACACTGAAGCTTTCTTT. V is TRBV20-1 and J is TRBJ1-1, with TRBD1 identical over 7 bases. J gave up 3 bases and V 6 bases, and 4 bases lay outside the gene matches. The germline V gene encodes CDR1 DFQATT and CDR2 SNEGSKA (reference sequence). This CDR3 is built from 12 residues.

This chain links TRBV7-3 with TRBJ1-6; the match to TRBD1 covers 7 bases. Germline lookup yields CDR1 SGHTA and CDR2 FQGTGA. CDR3 size: 18 residues. V lost 4 bases, J lost 0 bases, and 9 bases stayed unmatched. CDR3 in DNA: TGTGCCAGCAGCTCAACAGGGGCGAGATCCTCCTATAATTCACCCCTCCACTTT. This translates into CASSSTGARSSYNSPLHF.

Many counts were recorded for this clonotype. The CDR3 DNA reads TGCAGCGTCCTCGGGGGGGCCCACTCCGGGGAGCTGTTTTTT. This encodes CSVLGGAHSGELFF. The V and J genes are TRBV29-1 and TRBJ2-2, with 8 bases lining up with TRBD2. Germline-derived CDR1 and CDR2 are SQVTM and ANQGSEA. The CDR3 consists of 14 residues. V lost 6 bases and J lost 6; bases outside the gene matches: 9.

As regards this clonotype: A much more abundant neighbour one base away suggests this may be a read error. The chain recombines TRBV30 with TRBJ1-5; possible D gene TRBD1, 5 bases. The CDR3 consists of 13 residues. Germline CDR1 is GTSNPN and CDR2 is SVGIG (reference sequence). CDR3 residues: CAWSPGISQPRHF. The CDR3 coding sequence is TGTGCCTGGAGTCCAGGGATCAGTCAGCCCCGGCATTTT.

At least ten counts were recorded for this clonotype. This chain joins TRBV5-1 and TRBJ2-2; D is perhaps TRBD1 or TRBD2 (5 bases each). The germline V gene has CDR1 SGHRS and CDR2 YFSETQ. The CDR3 sequence is 15 residues long. The V and J ends lost 4 bases and 4 bases respectively, with 14 bases between them. The CDR3 reads CASSGGRPGTGELFF. In nucleotides, the CDR3 is TGCGCCAGCAGCGGGGGACGGCCGGGCACCGGGGAGCTGTTTTTT.

This clonotype was detected many times. The chain combines TRBV7-2 with TRBJ2-3; TRBD2 matches 10 bases. Germline V gives CDR1 SGHTA, CDR2 FQGNSA. J gave up 8 bases and V 0 bases, and 8 bases lay outside the gene matches. The CDR3 consists of 16 residues. CDR3 residues: CASSLARASGRGTQYF. In DNA form, the CDR3 reads TGTGCCAGCAGCTTAGCGCGAGCTAGCGGGAGAGGTACGCAGTATTTT.

The sample holds many counts of this clonotype. V usage is TRBV4-1 and J usage is TRBJ1-2; the match to TRBD1 covers 7 bases. Per the germline V gene, CDR1 is MGHRA and CDR2 is YSYEKL. This CDR3 is built from 17 residues. J lost 8 bases, V lost 1 base, and 16 bases had no gene match. The CDR3 DNA reads TGCGCCAGCAGCCAAGGTTCCGGGACAGAAAGTTTCCGGGGCTACACCTTC. Translating gives CASSQGSGTESFRGYTF.

Concerning this clonotype itself: One base away lies a much larger clone, so this may be a sequencing read error. The chain combines TRBV4-3 with TRBJ1-5; D is possibly TRBD1 (6 bases). Deletions cut 2 bases from V and 1 base from J, with 15 bases between. CDR1 and CDR2 from the germline V gene are LGHNA and YSLEER. The CDR3 has 17 residues. CDR3 bases: TGCGCCAGCAGCCAACGCTCAGGGGAGGGAAGCAATCAGCCCCAGCATTTT. This codes for CASSQRSGEGSNQPQHF.

In its sample, this clonotype was seen a few times. The CDR3 loop reads CASRLNYEQYF. The CDR3 nucleotides are TGTGCCAGCAGACTAAACTACGAGCAGTACTTC. The rearrangement links TRBV27 to TRBJ2-7; D gene unclear. Looked up from germline, CDR1 is MNHEY and CDR2 is SMNVEV (reference sequence). V lost 6 bases and J 3 bases, leaving 6 bases between the germline ends. The CDR3 totals 11 residues.

This clonotype occurred many times. The gene calls are TRBV6-2 or TRBV6-3 and TRBJ2-7; tentative D call: TRBD1 (6 bases). Trimming shortened V by 5 bases and J by 3 bases, and 20 bases separated the two germline ends. There are 16 residues in the CDR3. Germline loops: CDR1 MNHEY, CDR2 SVGEGT. The CDR3 is CASSPPRRGDFYEQYF. In DNA form, the CDR3 reads TGTGCCAGCAGTCCCCCCCGCAGGGGAGACTTCTACGAGCAGTACTTC.

This clonotype was seen repeatedly, ten times or more. The chain employs TRBV19 and TRBJ2-5; possible D gene TRBD1, 5 bases. The CDR3 extends over 12 amino acids. Germline V CDR1 and CDR2: LNHDA, SQIVND (reference sequence). V lost 7 bases to trimming and J lost 1 base, with 7 bases between them. CDR3 sequence (DNA): TGTGCCAGTAAGGGGCTCCAAGAGACCCAGTACTTC. Its protein is CASKGLQETQYF.

The sample holds many counts of this clonotype. This chain links TRBV7-2 with TRBJ1-2, with D possibly TRBD1 on 6 matching bases. Germline lookup yields CDR1 SGHTA and CDR2 FQGNSA. The CDR3 spans 16 residues. V dropped 5 bases and J dropped 2 bases, with 18 bases sitting between them. CDR3 residues: CASSTDQGQLNYGYTF. The CDR3 DNA reads as TGTGCCAGCAGCACCGACCAAGGACAGCTAAACTATGGCTACACCTTC.

The table lists this clonotype with many counts. This chain connects TRBV10-3 to TRBJ1-1, with D unresolved. The V end was cut by 4 bases, the J end by 4 bases, with 22 bases between. This CDR3 has 17 amino acids. The germline V gene has CDR1 ENHRY and CDR2 SYGVKD. The CDR3 sequence: CAISAASGSVGSTEAFF. The CDR3 nucleotides read TGTGCCATCAGTGCTGCCTCAGGAAGCGTTGGGTCCACTGAAGCTTTCTTT.

This clonotype was counted many times. The chain joins TRBV27 to TRBJ1-4; 7 bases line up with TRBD1. The CDR3 is made up of 15 amino acids. V was pared by 6 bases and J by 7 bases, with 11 bases of the junction left unmatched. In germline, CDR1 is MNHEY, CDR2 SMNVEV (reference sequence). DNA of the CDR3: TGTGCCAGCAGACCAGACAGGGCTGGGGGTGAAAAACTGTTTTTT. It translates to CASRPDRAGGEKLFF.

The chain is built from TRBV5-8 and TRBJ2-3; D is tentatively TRBD1 or TRBD2 (5 bases each). CDR3 length equals 12 residues. Per the germline V gene, CDR1 is SGHTS and CDR2 is YDEGEE. V dropped 3 bases and J dropped 6 bases, with 8 bases sitting between them. CDR3 coding DNA: TGTGCCAGCAGCTGGGGGAGCGATACGCAGTATTTT. Residues: CASSWGSDTQYF.

The table lists this clonotype with many counts. The chain has TRBV6-2 or TRBV6-3 and TRBJ1-1; a weak D match, TRBD1 (5 bases). Trimming removed 4 bases at V and 5 bases at J, with 14 bases between. CDR3 size: 14 residues. The V gene's germline CDR1 is MNHEY and CDR2 SVGEGT. CDR3 in DNA: TGTGCCAGCAGTTTTGCCGGGGGTCGGACTGAAGCTTTCTTT. It translates to CASSFAGGRTEAFF.

This clonotype has just a few counts. The V and J genes are TRBV19 and TRBJ1-1; 8 positions agree with TRBD1. Germline V gene sequence: CDR1 LNHDA, CDR2 SQIVND (reference sequence). The V segment lost 4 bases and the J segment 0 bases; nucleotides outside the gene matches: 7. The CDR3 has 16 residues. This chain's CDR3 is CASSRGTGGMNTEAFF. The CDR3 bases are TGTGCCAGTAGTAGAGGGACAGGAGGCATGAACACTGAAGCTTTCTTT.